One and the same sample provided the 26 T cell receptor beta chains below, sequenced in a study of vaccination effects on CD4 cells after COVID-19. Sequenced by immunoSEQ multiplex PCR; TCRdb stores in-frame clones only, minus some. Of 65,000 to 90,000 clones in the sample, about four fifths are singletons; the top ten hold 2.5% to 3%. Their cognate antigens are unknown. CD4+ T cells specific for antigen were expanded with viral peptide pools by the ViraFEST assay before sequencing. The culture ran for less than 12 days, and then CD4+ T cells were isolated. None of these healthy vaccinees had been infected with SARS-CoV-2 before vaccination. The sequenced sample was CD4+ T cells from PBMCs cultured with HCoV-NL63 spike peptides, obtained before COVID-19 vaccination. Receptors originate from a human donor who received a COVID-19 vaccine.

The V call is TRBV11-2, the J call TRBJ2-3; D is unresolved. CDR1 and CDR2 (germline): SGHAT, FQNNGV. V was shortened by 3 bases and J by 0 bases, with 7 bases between the two germline ends. The CDR3 is 14 amino acids. The CDR3 is CASSFRASTDTQYF. The DNA for the CDR3 is TGTGCCAGCAGCTTTCGGGCCAGCACAGATACGCAGTATTTT.

This clone came up once. This chain joins TRBV5-8 and TRBJ2-7; perhaps TRBD1 as D (5 bases). Per the germline V gene, CDR1 is SGHTS and CDR2 is YDEGEE. The CDR3 spans 14 residues. The V gene lost 1 base and the J gene lost 6 bases, with 14 bases spanning the gap. The CDR3 nucleotides are TGTGCCAGCAGCTTGCACAGGCTCTCGGGCGAGCAGTACGTC. Translating it yields CASSLHRLSGEQYV.

The chain employs TRBV18 and TRBJ2-5, with D possibly matching TRBD1 (6 bases). Germline V lookup: CDR1 KGHSH, CDR2 LQKENI. This CDR3 region has 15 residues. V gave up 3 bases and J gave up 4 bases, with 15 bases separating them. The CDR3 loop is CASSPPFTGIETQYF. CDR3 coding DNA: TGTGCCAGCTCACCTCCGTTTACAGGGATAGAGACCCAGTACTTC. Full variable domain (rest looked up from reference TRBV18 and TRBJ2-5): NAGVMQNPRHLVRRRGQEARLRCSPMKGHSHVYWYRQLPEEGLKFMVYLQKENIIDESGMPKERFSAEFPKEGPSILRIQQVVRGDSAAYFCASSPPFTGIETQYFGPGTRLLVL.

This clone was seen only once. The rearrangement uses TRBV28 and TRBJ2-5; 11 nucleotides match TRBD1. Trimming removed 5 bases from V and 6 bases from J; junction bases left unmatched: 14. This CDR3 contains 17 residues. Germline-derived CDR1 and CDR2 are MDHEN and SYDVKM. This CDR3 reads CASSPPGQGGIRKTQYF. The CDR3 nucleotides read TGTGCCAGCAGTCCACCGGGACAGGGGGGGATTAGGAAGACCCAGTACTTC.

This clone has just a few counts. The chain combines TRBV7-2 with TRBJ1-1, with D possibly TRBD1 on 5 matching bases. This CDR3 comprises 15 residues. V lost 4 bases, J lost 0 bases, and 12 bases lay in between. Germline CDR1 reads SGHTA; CDR2 reads FQGNSA. The CDR3 sequence: CASSSLTAMNTEAFF. The DNA of the CDR3 is TGTGCCAGCAGCTCGTTGACAGCTATGAACACTGAAGCTTTCTTT.

The genes are TRBV6-5 and TRBJ2-3; the D is unclear. V lost 6 bases and J 0 bases, leaving 13 bases between the germline ends. This CDR3 comprises 15 residues. Germline V lookup: CDR1 MNHEY, CDR2 SVGAGI. The CDR3 nucleotides read TGTGCCAGCAGCAACAGCGTACGTAGCACAGATACGCAGTATTTT. Encoded protein: CASSNSVRSTDTQYF.

The chain uses TRBV5-1 and TRBJ2-3; D is unresolved. CDR3 length: 12 amino acids. Per the germline V gene, CDR1 is SGHRS and CDR2 is YFSETQ. V was trimmed by 4 bases and J by 5 bases, leaving 8 bases between them. The CDR3 bases are TGCGCCAGCAGCGTGATAGGAGATACGCAGTATTTT. Its protein product is CASSVIGDTQYF.

This chain uses TRBV6-2 or TRBV6-3 with TRBJ2-1; D gene ambiguous. The V gene's germline CDR1 is MNHEY and CDR2 SVGEGT. The CDR3 totals 15 residues. V was shortened by 6 bases and J by 3 bases, with 15 bases between the two germline ends. CDR3: CASSLREASYNEQFF. For the CDR3, the DNA is TGTGCCAGCAGCCTGAGAGAGGCGAGCTACAATGAGCAGTTCTTC.

The gene calls are TRBV6-2 or TRBV6-3 and TRBJ1-1; TRBD1 matches at 9 bases. Germline CDR1 reads MNHEY; CDR2 reads SVGEGT. There are 14 residues in the CDR3. The ends lost 5 bases at V and 1 base at J; junction bases unmatched: 2. The DNA of the CDR3 is TGTGCCAGCAGTCGGACAGGGGAGAACACTGAAGCTTTCTTT. Amino acids: CASSRTGENTEAFF.

The genes are TRBV27 and TRBJ1-1; the D gene is possibly TRBD1 (5 bases). The germline gives CDR1 MNHEY, CDR2 SMNVEV (reference sequence). V lost 5 bases and J lost 11, with 15 bases in between. The length of the CDR3 is 12 residues. CDR3 in amino acids: CASSRSGGWAFF. The CDR3 bases are TGTGCCAGCAGTCGGAGTGGGGGTTGGGCTTTCTTT.

This clone showed up just a few times. V gene TRBV6-5 combines with J gene TRBJ1-1, with TRBD1 as a possible D gene (5 bases). Germline V gene data show CDR1 as MNHEY and CDR2 as SVGAGI. V lost 0 bases, J lost 8 bases, and 7 bases lay in between. The CDR3 covers 12 residues. The CDR3 DNA sequence: TGTGCCAGCAGTTACTCGACAGAAGAAGCTTTCTTT. Residues: CASSYSTEEAFF.

The rearrangement joins TRBV29-1 to TRBJ2-3; tentative D call: TRBD2 (5 bases). The germline CDR1 and CDR2 sequences are SQVTM and ANQGSEA. This CDR3 is built from 11 residues. V was trimmed by 4 bases and J by 6 bases, leaving 8 bases between them. The CDR3 DNA reads as TGCAGCGTTGCGGACTGGGATACGCAGTATTTT. Protein product: CSVADWDTQYF.

This chain connects TRBV4-1 to TRBJ1-1; possible D gene TRBD1, 6 bases. CDR1 is MGHRA and CDR2 is YSYEKL in the germline V gene. The V and J ends lost 0 bases and 9 bases respectively, with 17 bases between them. This CDR3 contains 15 residues. The CDR3 sequence is CASSQEVRGRVQAFF. The CDR3 DNA reads TGCGCCAGCAGCCAAGAGGTTCGGGGGCGAGTTCAAGCTTTCTTT.

The rearrangement uses TRBV4-3 and TRBJ1-1; no definite D call. V lost 6 bases and J lost 0, with 11 bases in between. CDR1 LGHNA and CDR2 YSLEER come from the germline V gene. This CDR3 comprises 14 residues. The CDR3 bases are TGCGCCAGCAGGTCCGGGAATATGAACACTGAAGCTTTCTTT. Its translation: CASRSGNMNTEAFF.

The chain has TRBV5-6 and TRBJ1-6, with 11 positions matching TRBD1. Trimming cost V 4 bases and J 9 bases; bases outside gene matches: 6. Per the germline V gene, CDR1 is SGHDT and CDR2 is YYEEEE. This CDR3 has 15 amino acids. The CDR3 reads CASSVSGTGGSPLHF. The CDR3 coding sequence is TGTGCCAGCAGCGTGTCCGGGACAGGGGGTTCACCCCTCCACTTT. Full variable domain (rest looked up from reference TRBV5-6 and TRBJ1-6): DAGVTQSPTHLIKTRGQQVTLRCSPKSGHDTVSWYQQALGQGPQFIFQYYEEEERQRGNFPDRFSGHQFPNYSSELNVNALLLGDSALYLCASSVSGTGGSPLHFGNGTRLTVT.

The chain employs TRBV5-1 and TRBJ1-2; 8 bases agree with TRBD1. The ends lost 0 bases at V and 1 base at J; junction bases unmatched: 5. The CDR3 sequence is 16 residues long. Germline CDR1 reads SGHRS; CDR2 reads YFSETQ. The CDR3 sequence: CASSLVRGPGNYGYTF. In DNA form, the CDR3 reads TGCGCCAGCAGCTTGGTCAGGGGGCCGGGTAACTATGGCTACACCTTC.

This clone has more than one count but fewer than ten. CDR3 DNA: TGTGCCAGCAGTTACTCGGGACAGGGGTACGAGCAGTACGTC. The encoded protein is CASSYSGQGYEQYV. This chain connects TRBV6-5 to TRBJ2-7, with 10 bases that match TRBD1. The germline CDR1 and CDR2 sequences are MNHEY and SVGAGI. The CDR3 totals 14 residues. J lost 4 bases, V lost 0 bases, and 0 bases had no gene match.

The chain joins TRBV5-1 to TRBJ2-5; D is ambiguous. Trimming shortened V by 3 bases and J by 1 base, and 4 bases separated the two germline ends. Germline V gives CDR1 SGHRS, CDR2 YFSETQ. This CDR3 region has 12 residues. CDR3 nucleotides: TGCGCCAGCAGCTGGCCCCAAGAGACCCAGTACTTC. This encodes CASSWPQETQYF.

This clone has only a few counts. V and J are TRBV19 and TRBJ2-1; TRBD1 agrees at 8 bases. This CDR3 is built from 16 residues. Germline V gene lookup returns CDR1 LNHDA and CDR2 SQIVND (reference sequence). Trimming removed 6 bases from V and 1 base from J; junction bases left unmatched: 8. The CDR3: CASSRTGTGSYNEQFF. The CDR3, as DNA: TGTGCCAGTAGCCGAACCGGGACAGGATCCTACAATGAGCAGTTCTTC.

CDR3 nucleotide sequence: TGTGCCAGCAGCACCGAGCCCCTATCCACAGCGAACACTGAAGCTTTCTTT. It specifies CASSTEPLSTANTEAFF. The V gene is TRBV5-8, the J gene TRBJ1-1; D uncertain. The V gene lost 4 bases and the J gene lost 1 base, with 20 bases spanning the gap. CDR1 and CDR2 from the germline V gene are SGHTS and YDEGEE. The CDR3 runs to 17 residues.

J is TRBJ1-4 and V is TRBV5-1; D is unresolved. CDR1 and CDR2 from the germline V gene are SGHRS and YFSETQ. Deletions cut 1 base from V and 5 bases from J, with 12 bases between. The CDR3 sequence is 15 residues long. Written as DNA, the CDR3 is TGCGCCAGCAGCTTGTCTGCGACGGGGAATGAAAAACTGTTTTTT. Translation: CASSLSATGNEKLFF.

The J gene is TRBJ1-2, the V gene TRBV4-3; 7 bases line up with TRBD1. Germline-derived CDR1 and CDR2 are LGHNA and YSLEER. V shed 3 bases, J shed 8 bases, and the junction held 9 bases outside the gene matches. This CDR3 contains 14 residues. The CDR3 here is CASSHGDRAEGYTF. CDR3 DNA: TGCGCCAGCAGCCACGGAGACAGGGCGGAGGGCTACACCTTC.

J is TRBJ2-2 and V is TRBV18, with 8 bases identical to TRBD2. Losses at the gene ends were 3 bases for V and 5 bases for J; bases not matched to a gene: 2. Germline CDR1 is KGHSH and CDR2 is LQKENI. This CDR3 contains 14 residues. DNA for the CDR3: TGTGCCAGCTCACCGGGACTAGTTACCGGGGAGCTGTTTTTT. Encoded protein: CASSPGLVTGELFF.

The V call is TRBV7-9, the J call TRBJ2-3; no firm D call. This CDR3 is built from 13 residues. Germline CDR1 SEHNR, CDR2 FQNEAQ (reference sequence). V was clipped by 3 bases and J by 4 bases, with 8 bases between them. CDR3 amino acids: CASSFPAADTQYF. The CDR3, as DNA: TGTGCCAGCAGCTTCCCGGCCGCAGATACGCAGTATTTT.

The V gene is TRBV7-7, the J gene TRBJ2-2; D uncertain. This CDR3 comprises 18 residues. Trimming shortened V by 5 bases and J by 1 base, and 20 bases separated the two germline ends. CDR1 SSHAT and CDR2 FNYEAQ come from the germline V gene (reference sequence). CDR3 coding DNA: TGTGCCAGCAGCCCCGGCCATGCGAAGCTAATGAACACCGGGGAGCTGTTTTTT. It yields the protein CASSPGHAKLMNTGELFF.

This clone turned up a few times. The rearrangement joins TRBV7-3 to TRBJ2-2; 11 bases agree with TRBD1. CDR3 length equals 15 residues. The V and J ends lost 5 bases and 5 bases, in that order; junction bases with no gene match: 4. From germline, CDR1 is SGHTA and CDR2 FQGTGA. In DNA form, the CDR3 reads TGTGCCAGCAGCCAAGGACAGGGGGCTACCGGGGAGCTGTTTTTT. This translates into CASSQGQGATGELFF.